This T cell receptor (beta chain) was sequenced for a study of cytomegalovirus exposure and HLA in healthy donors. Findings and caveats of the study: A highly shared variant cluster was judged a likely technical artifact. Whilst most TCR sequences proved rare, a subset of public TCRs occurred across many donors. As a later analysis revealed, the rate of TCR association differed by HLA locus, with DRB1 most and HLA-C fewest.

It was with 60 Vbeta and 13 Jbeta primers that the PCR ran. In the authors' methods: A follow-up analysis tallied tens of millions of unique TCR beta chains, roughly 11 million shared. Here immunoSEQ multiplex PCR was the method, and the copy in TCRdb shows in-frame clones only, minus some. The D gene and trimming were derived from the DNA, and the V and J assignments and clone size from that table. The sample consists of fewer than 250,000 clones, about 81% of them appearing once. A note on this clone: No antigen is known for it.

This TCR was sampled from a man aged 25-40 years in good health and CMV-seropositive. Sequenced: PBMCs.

The CDR3 DNA is TGCGCCAGCAGCCAAAGACTTCTCCTGGGAGAGGAGACCCAGTACTTC. Protein product: CASSQRLLLGEETQYF. This chain joins TRBV4-3 and TRBJ2-5; D is possibly TRBD2 (5 bases). Between the trimmed V and J ends, which lost 2 bases and 5 bases, there was a span of 18 bases. The CDR3 covers 16 residues. The germline V gene has CDR1 LGHNA and CDR2 YSLEER.